The next 15 T cell receptor beta chains were all read from a single sample in a study of cytomegalovirus exposure and HLA in healthy donors. The PCR made use of 60 Vbeta and 13 Jbeta primers. Assay: immunoSEQ multiplex PCR; the TCRdb copy retains only in-frame clones and omits some. Its table records 100,000 to 150,000 clones. Sequencing used PBMCs. The receptors originated from a man between 25 and 39 years old in good health and CMV-seronegative.

The V call is TRBV28, the J call TRBJ2-4, with 11 bases fitting TRBD2. After removal of 4 bases from V and 3 bases from J, the junction contained 5 bases not matched to a gene. Germline-derived CDR1 and CDR2 are MDHEN and SYDVKM. The CDR3 contains 16 residues. The CDR3 loop reads CASSSTGLAVKNIQYF. The CDR3 DNA follows: TGTGCCAGCAGTTCGACGGGACTAGCGGTCAAAAACATTCAGTACTTC.

This CDR3 reads CASSNPGATASTDTQYF. CDR3 in DNA: TGTGCCAGCAGTAATCCTGGGGCGACAGCCAGCACAGATACGCAGTATTTT. The chain has TRBV21-1 and TRBJ2-3; the table gives TRBD1 as D, unverified against the DNA. TRBV21-1 is reported as a pseudogene. CDR3 length equals 17 residues.

The chain employs TRBV21-1 and TRBJ1-4. TRBV21-1 is a recognized pseudogene. CDR3 size: 17 residues. CDR3 amino acids: CASSKPDASATNEKLFF. The CDR3 coding sequence is TGTGCCAGCAGCAAACCCGATGCAAGCGCAACTAATGAAAAACTGTTTTTT.

This rearrangement joins TRBV7-9 to TRBJ2-3; 8 nucleotides align to TRBD2. CDR1 and CDR2 from the germline V gene are SEHNR and FQNEAQ (reference sequence). V lost 5 bases, J lost 1 base, and 11 bases stayed unmatched. This CDR3 has 17 residues. Here the CDR3 DNA reads TGTGCCAGCAGCCCTTTTTGGGGGCGGGAGGGCACAGATACGCAGTATTTT. This translates into CASSPFWGREGTDTQYF.

The chain couples TRBV27 to TRBJ2-1; TRBD1 agrees at 11 bases. Germline assignment: CDR1 MNHEY and CDR2 SMNVEV (reference sequence). The trim removed 3 bases at V and 7 bases at J, leaving 5 bases unmatched. This CDR3 is built from 15 residues. The DNA for the CDR3 is TGTGCCAGCAGTTTTGGGACAGGGGGTTCAAATGAGCAGTTCTTC. It encodes CASSFGTGGSNEQFF.

The chain links TRBV5-1 to TRBJ1-3; D unresolved. Trimming took 2 bases from V and 0 from J, leaving 12 bases between them. The CDR3 loop spans 16 amino acids. Germline V CDR1 and CDR2: SGHRS, YFSETQ. Here the CDR3 reads CASSLTGGSSGNTIYF. The DNA of the CDR3 is TGCGCCAGCAGCTTAACTGGTGGGAGCTCTGGAAACACCATATATTTT.

This chain links TRBV6-4 with TRBJ2-1; tentative D call: TRBD1 (6 bases). This CDR3 has 13 amino acids. CDR1 and CDR2 (germline): MRHNA, SNTAGT. The V and J ends lost 5 bases and 8 bases respectively, with 13 bases between them. The CDR3 region is CASSNQGHDEQFF. CDR3 DNA: TGTGCCAGCAGTAACCAGGGGCATGATGAGCAGTTCTTC.

This chain joins TRBV9 and TRBJ2-5, with TRBD1 as a possible D gene (6 bases). The end of the DNA is better explained by TRBJ2-7, so the J call may be wrong. The CDR3 spans 16 residues. Per the germline V gene, CDR1 is SGDLS and CDR2 is YYNGEE. The DNA for the CDR3 is TGTGCCAGCAGCTCACCGGGACAATCGAGCTCCTACGAGCAGTACTTC. This translates into CASSSPGQSSSYEQYF.

V gene TRBV6-1 combines with J gene TRBJ2-5, with TRBD2 matching 13 bases. The end of the DNA aligns better with TRBJ2-7, so the J call may be wrong. The length of the CDR3 is 14 residues. Germline CDR1 is MNHNS and CDR2 is SASEGT. CDR3 sequence: CAGGQRTSGGEQYF. Written as DNA, the CDR3 is TGTGCTGGCGGGCAGAGGACTAGCGGGGGCGAGCAGTACTTC.

The J gene is TRBJ2-1, the V gene TRBV5-1; 8 bases fit TRBD2. In germline, CDR1 is SGHRS, CDR2 YFSETQ. V shed 6 bases, J shed 9 bases, and the junction held 11 bases outside the gene matches. CDR3 length: 14 amino acids. The CDR3 DNA reads as TGCGCCAGCAATCCAGCGGGGGACTATTTTGAGCAGTTCTTC. It yields the protein CASNPAGDYFEQFF.

V and J are TRBV10-3 and TRBJ2-1; 13 bases fit TRBD2. The trim removed 6 bases at V and 7 bases at J, leaving 6 bases unmatched. The CDR3 has 15 amino acids. Germline CDR1 is ENHRY and CDR2 is SYGVKD. Here the CDR3 reads CAIRGLAGSNNEQFF. The CDR3 region has the DNA TGTGCCATCAGGGGACTAGCGGGATCCAATAATGAGCAGTTCTTC.

The chain uses TRBV27 and TRBJ1-1; no reliable D call. V was shortened by 7 bases and J by 4 bases, with 19 bases between the two germline ends. This CDR3 has 15 amino acids. Germline CDR1 reads MNHEY; CDR2 reads SMNVEV (reference sequence). CDR3 in DNA: TGTGCCAGCACCCCTGATCTAAGGCTAGGCACTGAAGCTTTCTTT. Translated, it gives CASTPDLRLGTEAFF.

The CDR3 DNA sequence: TGTGCCAGCAGTTTAGTGGCGGGAGAATTATATGGTGAGCAGTTCTTC. The encoded protein is CASSLVAGELYGEQFF. This rearrangement joins TRBV27 to TRBJ2-1; 7 bases agree with TRBD2. Per the germline V gene, CDR1 is MNHEY and CDR2 is SMNVEV (reference sequence). CDR3 length equals 16 residues. Trimming removed 2 bases from V and 9 bases from J; junction bases left unmatched: 13.

The rearrangement uses TRBV19 and TRBJ1-1; D ambiguous. V lost 6 bases, J lost 2 bases, and 13 bases lay in between. Germline-derived CDR1 and CDR2 are LNHDA and SQIVND (reference sequence). The CDR3 covers 14 residues. The CDR3 spells CASRPRVGNTEAFF. In DNA, the CDR3 is TGTGCCAGTAGACCGAGGGTCGGTAACACTGAAGCTTTCTTT.

The chain is built from TRBV14 and TRBJ2-4; D is undetermined. Germline V gene sequence: CDR1 SGHDN, CDR2 FVKESK. The V gene lost 1 base and the J gene lost 2 bases, with 6 bases spanning the gap. The CDR3 extends over 14 amino acids. This chain's CDR3 is CASSQVGPKNIQYF. As DNA, the CDR3 is TGTGCCAGCAGCCAAGTGGGCCCCAAAAACATTCAGTACTTC.